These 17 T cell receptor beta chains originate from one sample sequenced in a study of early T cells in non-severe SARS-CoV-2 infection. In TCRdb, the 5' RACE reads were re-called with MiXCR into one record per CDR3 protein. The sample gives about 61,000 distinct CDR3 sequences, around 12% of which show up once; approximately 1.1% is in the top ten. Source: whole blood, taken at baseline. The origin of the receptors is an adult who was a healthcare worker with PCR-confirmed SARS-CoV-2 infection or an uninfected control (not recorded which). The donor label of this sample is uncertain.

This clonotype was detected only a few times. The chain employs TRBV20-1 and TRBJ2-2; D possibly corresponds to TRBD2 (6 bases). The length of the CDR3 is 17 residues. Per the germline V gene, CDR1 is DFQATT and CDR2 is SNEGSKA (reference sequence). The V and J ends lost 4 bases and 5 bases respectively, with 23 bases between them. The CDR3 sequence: CSAILGGKRPRTGELFF. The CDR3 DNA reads TGCAGTGCTATCCTTGGAGGGAAAAGGCCTAGGACCGGGGAGCTGTTTTTT.

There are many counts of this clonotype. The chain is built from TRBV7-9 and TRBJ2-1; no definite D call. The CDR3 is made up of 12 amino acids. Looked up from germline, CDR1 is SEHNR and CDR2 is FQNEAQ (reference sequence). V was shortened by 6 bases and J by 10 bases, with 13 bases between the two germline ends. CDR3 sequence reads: CASRSEIGEQFF. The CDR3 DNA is TGTGCCAGCAGATCCGAGATTGGGGAGCAGTTCTTC.

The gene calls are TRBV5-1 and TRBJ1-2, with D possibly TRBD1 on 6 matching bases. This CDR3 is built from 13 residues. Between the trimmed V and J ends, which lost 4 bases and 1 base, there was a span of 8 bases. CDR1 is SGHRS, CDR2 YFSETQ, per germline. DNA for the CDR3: TGCGCCAGCAGCAAGGACAGTAACTATGGCTACACCTTC. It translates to CASSKDSNYGYTF.

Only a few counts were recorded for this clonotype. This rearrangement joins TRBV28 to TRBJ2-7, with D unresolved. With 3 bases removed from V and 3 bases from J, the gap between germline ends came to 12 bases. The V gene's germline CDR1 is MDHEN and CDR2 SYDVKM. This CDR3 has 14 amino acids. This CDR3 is CASSFFGQIYEQYV. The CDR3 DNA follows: TGTGCCAGCAGTTTTTTTGGGCAGATCTACGAGCAGTACGTC.

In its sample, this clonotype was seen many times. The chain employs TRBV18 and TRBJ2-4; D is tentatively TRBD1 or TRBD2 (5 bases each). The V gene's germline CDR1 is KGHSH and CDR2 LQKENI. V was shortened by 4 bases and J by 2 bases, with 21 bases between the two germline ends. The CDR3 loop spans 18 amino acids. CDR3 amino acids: CASSLPPLQQGPKNIQYF. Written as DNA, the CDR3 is TGTGCCAGCTCACTTCCTCCGCTGCAGCAGGGACCCAAAAACATTCAGTACTTC.

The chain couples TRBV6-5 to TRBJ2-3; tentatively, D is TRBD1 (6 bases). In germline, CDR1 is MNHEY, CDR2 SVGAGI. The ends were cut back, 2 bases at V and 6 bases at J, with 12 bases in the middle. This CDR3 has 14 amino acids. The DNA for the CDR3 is TGTGCCAGCAGTTACGGCAGGGGAACGGATACGCAGTATTTT. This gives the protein CASSYGRGTDTQYF.

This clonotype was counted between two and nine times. CDR3 DNA: TGTGCCAGCTCATCGGCAGTGAACACCGGGGAGCTGTTTTTT. It translates to CASSSAVNTGELFF. This chain uses TRBV18 with TRBJ2-2; D is ambiguous. The CDR3 is 14 residues long. CDR1 is KGHSH and CDR2 is LQKENI in the germline V gene. The V end lost 5 bases, the J end lost 1 base, and 8 bases lay between the germline ends.

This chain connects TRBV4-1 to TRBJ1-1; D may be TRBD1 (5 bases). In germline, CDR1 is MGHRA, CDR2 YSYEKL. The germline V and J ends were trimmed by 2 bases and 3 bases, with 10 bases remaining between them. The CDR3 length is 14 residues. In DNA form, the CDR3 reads TGCGCCAGCAGCCAATTCCAGGGATACACTGAAGCTTTCTTT. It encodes CASSQFQGYTEAFF.

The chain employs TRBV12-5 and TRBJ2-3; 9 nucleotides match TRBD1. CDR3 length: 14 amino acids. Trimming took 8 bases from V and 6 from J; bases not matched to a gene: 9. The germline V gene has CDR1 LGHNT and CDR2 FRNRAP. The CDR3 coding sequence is TGTGCTAGTACCCTACAGGGGGCAGGGGATACGCAGTATTTT. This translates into CASTLQGAGDTQYF.

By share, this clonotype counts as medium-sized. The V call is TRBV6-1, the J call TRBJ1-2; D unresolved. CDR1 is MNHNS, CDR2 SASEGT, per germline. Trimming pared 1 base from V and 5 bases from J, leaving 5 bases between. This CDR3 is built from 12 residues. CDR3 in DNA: TGTGCCAGCAGTGAAGACATTTATGGCTACACCTTC. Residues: CASSEDIYGYTF.

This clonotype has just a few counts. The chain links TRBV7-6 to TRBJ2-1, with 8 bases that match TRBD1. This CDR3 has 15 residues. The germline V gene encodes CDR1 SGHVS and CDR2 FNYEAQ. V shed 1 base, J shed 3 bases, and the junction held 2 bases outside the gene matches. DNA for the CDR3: TGTGCCAGCAGCTTAGTAGGACAGGGCTACAATGAGCAGTTCTTC. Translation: CASSLVGQGYNEQFF.

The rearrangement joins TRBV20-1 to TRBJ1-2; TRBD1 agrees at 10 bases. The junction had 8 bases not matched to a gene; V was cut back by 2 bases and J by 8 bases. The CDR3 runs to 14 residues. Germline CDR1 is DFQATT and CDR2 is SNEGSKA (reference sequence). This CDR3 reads CSARRLDRGHGYTF. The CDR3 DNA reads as TGCAGTGCTAGACGGTTAGACAGGGGGCACGGCTACACCTTC.

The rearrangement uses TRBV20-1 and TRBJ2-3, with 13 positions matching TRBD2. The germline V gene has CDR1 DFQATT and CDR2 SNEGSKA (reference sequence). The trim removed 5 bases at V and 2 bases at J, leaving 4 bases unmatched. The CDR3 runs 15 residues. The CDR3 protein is CSAGGLAGVTDTQYF. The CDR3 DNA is TGCAGTGCTGGTGGACTAGCGGGGGTCACAGATACGCAGTATTTT.

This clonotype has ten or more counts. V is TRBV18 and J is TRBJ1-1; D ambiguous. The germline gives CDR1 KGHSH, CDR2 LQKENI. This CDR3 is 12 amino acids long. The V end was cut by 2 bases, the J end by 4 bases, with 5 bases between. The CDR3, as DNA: TGTGCCAGCTCACCAGACGGCACTGAAGCTTTCTTT. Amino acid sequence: CASSPDGTEAFF. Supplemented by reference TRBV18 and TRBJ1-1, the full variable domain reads NAGVMQNPRHLVRRRGQEARLRCSPMKGHSHVYWYRQLPEEGLKFMVYLQKENIIDESGMPKERFSAEFPKEGPSILRIQQVVRGDSAAYFCASSPDGTEAFFGQGTRLTVV.

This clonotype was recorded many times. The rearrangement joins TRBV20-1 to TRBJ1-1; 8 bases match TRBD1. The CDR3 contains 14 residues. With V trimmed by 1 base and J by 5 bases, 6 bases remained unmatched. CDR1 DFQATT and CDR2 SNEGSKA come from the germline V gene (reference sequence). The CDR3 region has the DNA TGCAGTGCTAGAGCCACAGGGGGATGGACTGAAGCTTTCTTT. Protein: CSARATGGWTEAFF.

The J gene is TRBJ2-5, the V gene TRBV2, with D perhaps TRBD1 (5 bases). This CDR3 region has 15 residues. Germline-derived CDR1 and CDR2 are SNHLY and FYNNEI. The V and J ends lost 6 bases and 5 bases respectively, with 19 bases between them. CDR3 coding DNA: TGTGCCAGCAGCTTGGACACAGACAATATGGAGACCCAGTACTTC. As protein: CASSLDTDNMETQYF.

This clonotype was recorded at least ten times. The DNA of the CDR3 is TGCAGTGCTAGACTAGCCGGACGGTCTCAGTACTTC. It codes for CSARLAGRSQYF. The chain combines TRBV20-1 with TRBJ2-5; D might be TRBD2 (5 bases). With 2 bases removed from V and 11 bases from J, the gap between germline ends came to 15 bases. Germline-derived CDR1 and CDR2 are DFQATT and SNEGSKA (reference sequence). The CDR3 runs 12 residues.